Sequencing of this T cell receptor (beta chain) was carried out in a study of T-cell memory formation after mild COVID-19. Study in general: For the most part, TCR clusters were specific to one donor.

Germline assignment: CDR1 LGHDT and CDR2 YNNKEL (reference sequence). This CDR3 has 14 residues. Trimming took off 0 bases at V and 11 bases at J, with 16 bases between the two ends. This clonotype was seen only a few times. TCRdb re-called the 5' RACE reads with MiXCR, one entry per CDR3 protein. The table lists about 350,000 distinct CDR3 sequences, roughly an eighth of them singletons. The sample was PBMCs or a T cell subset sorted from them (not recorded which). This clonotype was obtained from a man aged 18 to 30 who had mild COVID-19 (a few samples of this study predate the infection). Cell type and time point are not known. The chain couples TRBV3-1 to TRBJ1-2; D is undetermined. The CDR3 coding sequence is TGTGCCAGCAGCCAAGATGTCGGGAGGCCCTCATACACCTTC. Encoded protein: CASSQDVGRPSYTF.